A selection of T cell receptor beta chains follows, all from one sample in a study of T-cell reconstitution after alpha-beta-depleted transplantation in children. TCRdb reprocessed the PCR reads with MiXCR, giving one entry per CDR3 protein. The sample includes 200,000 to 250,000 distinct CDR3 sequences, about 12% of them seen just once. Sequences were derived from PBMCs from the stem cell graft donor, sampled from the stem cell graft. The source is a human donor who donated a stem cell graft to a child with acute lymphoblastic leukemia. The CDR3 runs from the conserved cysteine through the conserved F or W. A D gene is named only where the DNA matches it firmly. Size tells how often a clone was seen (once, few, many) or the class of an expanded clone, and some rows leave it out.

V gene	clone size	J gene	D gene	CDR3 length	CDR3 DNA	CDR3 protein
TRBV19	many	TRBJ1-5	TRBD1	15	TGTGCCAGTAAGACACAGGGGAATTACAATCAGCCCCAGCATTTT	CASKTQGNYNQPQHF
TRBV20-1	NA	TRBJ2-7	NA	13	TGCAGTGCTAGAGATCCGCTTCCCTACGAGCAGTACTTC	CSARDPLPYEQYF
TRBV7-2	many	TRBJ1-2	NA	11	TGTGCCAGCCTTAGTAACTATGGCTACACCTTC	CASLSNYGYTF
TRBV7-2	many	TRBJ2-3	NA	16	TGTGCCAGCAGCCCCCGGCTGGTTAGTGGCCCAGATACGCAGTATTTT	CASSPRLVSGPDTQYF
TRBV11-2	NA	TRBJ1-2	TRBD1	16	TGTGCCAGCAGCTTAAAAGCCCTTGACAGGGGGCTTGGCTACACCTTC	CASSLKALDRGLGYTF
TRBV6-2/TRBV6-3	many	TRBJ2-2	TRBD2	18	TGTGCCAGCAGTTACCTTTTACTAGCGGGAGGATTAACCGGGGAGCTGTTTTTT	CASSYLLLAGGLTGELFF
TRBV12-3/TRBV12-4	many	TRBJ2-3	NA	14	TGTGCCAGCAGTCTTTCCCGACAGTCGCATACGCAGTATTTT	CASSLSRQSHTQYF
TRBV9	many	TRBJ1-2	NA	13	TGTGCCAGCAGCCCCCGGTCTAACTATGGCTACACCTTC	CASSPRSNYGYTF
TRBV11-2	many	TRBJ2-5	NA	15	TGTGCCAGCAGCTTAAGTAACGGAGACCAAGAGACCCAGTACTTC	CASSLSNGDQETQYF
TRBV30	NA	TRBJ2-4	NA	15	TGTGCCTGGAGTGGGACTACGCTAGCCAAAAACATTCAGTACTTC	CAWSGTTLAKNIQYF
TRBV5-1	many	TRBJ2-1	NA	15	TGCGCCAGCAGCTTGGCAGACAGCTCCTACAATGAGCAGTTCTTC	CASSLADSSYNEQFF
TRBV6-1	NA	TRBJ2-1	TRBD2	17	TGTGCCAGCAGCTTCCATAGCGGGGGGACGCGATTGGATGAGCAGTTCTTC	CASSFHSGGTRLDEQFF
TRBV6-5	many	TRBJ2-2	NA	18	TGTGCCAGCAGTTACTTCCCCTTGGCAACCAGTAACACCGGGGAGCTGTTTTTT	CASSYFPLATSNTGELFF
TRBV3-1	many	TRBJ1-1	NA	12	TGTGCCAGCAGCCAAGGGCGAACTGAAGCTTTCTTT	CASSQGRTEAFF